The 21 T cell receptor beta chains in this list originate from one sample, sequenced in a study of beta chain features in type 1 diabetes. Expressed TCRB transcripts were sequenced because the entire RNA isolate underwent reverse transcription. TCRdb keeps only in-frame clones here, not all; method: immunoSEQ multiplex PCR. The top ten hold 0.019% of the sample, which has some 250,000 clones, roughly 13% seen once. Points from the study as a whole: Moderate but significant shortening of TCRB CDR3s was recorded in all four CD4+ subsets from Type 1 diabetes patients.

These receptors have no known antigen. Specimen: naive CD4+ T cells from blood. These receptors all stem from a man aged 30 to 45 with type 1 diabetes.

This sequence joins TRBV5-1 and TRBJ2-4; D uncertain. The germline CDR1 and CDR2 sequences are SGHRS and YFSETQ. CDR3 length equals 14 residues. Trimming shortened V by 0 bases and J by 3 bases, and 7 bases separated the two germline ends. The CDR3 bases are TGCGCCAGCAGCTTGGGAGGAGTCAAAAACATTCAGTACTTC. Its protein is CASSLGGVKNIQYF.

The gene calls are TRBV6-6 and TRBJ2-2; D remains ambiguous. Trimming removed 4 bases from V and 3 bases from J, with 9 bases in between. CDR3 size: 14 residues. CDR1 and CDR2 from the germline V gene are MNHNY and SVGAGI (reference sequence). The CDR3 DNA sequence: TGTGCCAGCAGTTCTTACCAGGACACCGGGGAGCTGTTTTTT. Its translation is CASSSYQDTGELFF.

This clone showed up just a few times. V gene TRBV4-1 combines with J gene TRBJ2-7; 10 bases line up with TRBD1. Germline-derived CDR1 and CDR2 are MGHRA and YSYEKL. V dropped 5 bases and J dropped 2; count of bases not matched to a gene: 6. The CDR3 runs to 15 residues. The chain's CDR3 is CASSDPGQGPYEQYF. DNA of the CDR3: TGCGCCAGCAGCGATCCGGGACAGGGGCCCTACGAGCAGTACTTC.

This chain uses TRBV27 with TRBJ2-1, with 11 positions matching TRBD1. The junction had 7 bases not matched to a gene; V was cut back by 3 bases and J by 6 bases. Germline assignment: CDR1 MNHEY and CDR2 SMNVEV (reference sequence). This CDR3 comprises 16 residues. This CDR3 is CASSFLGQGAANEQFF. DNA for the CDR3: TGTGCCAGCAGTTTTCTCGGACAGGGGGCCGCCAATGAGCAGTTCTTC.

The chain has TRBV7-9 and TRBJ1-2; D is undetermined. The CDR3 totals 14 residues. Trimming took 2 bases from V and 0 from J, leaving 7 bases between them. Germline V gives CDR1 SEHNR, CDR2 FQNEAQ (reference sequence). In nucleotides, the CDR3 is TGTGCCAGCAGCTTAATGGCAGCTAACTATGGCTACACCTTC. Protein: CASSLMAANYGYTF.

The CDR3 here is CASSLGGDIGRAEFF. CDR3 DNA sequence: TGTGCCAGCAGCTTAGGGGGAGATATCGGGAGGGCTGAGTTCTTC. The chain couples TRBV7-2 to TRBJ2-1; 8 bases fit TRBD2. Germline V gene sequence: CDR1 SGHTA, CDR2 FQGNSA. With 1 base clipped from V and 14 bases from J, the junction kept 13 bases outside the gene matches. The CDR3 consists of 15 residues.

V gene TRBV9 combines with J gene TRBJ1-2; 7 bases map to TRBD1. The ends lost 3 bases at V and 4 bases at J; junction bases unmatched: 9. This CDR3 has 15 amino acids. CDR1 SGDLS and CDR2 YYNGEE come from the germline V gene. CDR3: CASSEASGQAYGYTF. CDR3 nucleotide sequence: TGTGCCAGCAGCGAGGCCTCTGGACAGGCCTATGGCTACACCTTC.

This clone was seen a handful of times. The chain combines TRBV29-1 with TRBJ1-1, with 8 bases fitting TRBD1. The CDR3 sequence is 13 residues long. Per the germline V gene, CDR1 is SQVTM and CDR2 is ANQGSEA. The ends lost 7 bases at V and 4 bases at J; junction bases unmatched: 8. The CDR3, as DNA: TGCAGCGCAGAGACAGGGGTGGCCACTGAAGCTTTCTTT. It codes for CSAETGVATEAFF.

There are a few counts of this clone. The V and J genes are TRBV5-1 and TRBJ2-6, with no clear D. There are 15 residues in the CDR3. Trimming shortened V by 6 bases and J by 4 bases, and 14 bases separated the two germline ends. Germline loops: CDR1 SGHRS, CDR2 YFSETQ. CDR3 region: CASTDTSVGANVLTF. The CDR3 DNA is TGCGCCAGCACCGATACATCCGTCGGGGCCAACGTCCTGACTTTC.

This clone was seen a few times. The chain uses TRBV25-1 and TRBJ2-1, with D perhaps TRBD2 (5 bases). Germline V gene sequence: CDR1 MGHDK, CDR2 SYGVNS. V shed 3 bases and J shed 0 bases, with 9 bases lying between them. This CDR3 spans 15 amino acids. DNA for the CDR3: TGTGCCAGCAGTGATGAGGCGGGCTCCTACAATGAGCAGTTCTTC. Amino acid sequence: CASSDEAGSYNEQFF.

The chain combines TRBV5-4 with TRBJ2-5; 12 bases are shared with TRBD2. The CDR3 runs 16 residues. V trimming: 0 bases; J trimming: 5 bases; junction bases outside the gene matches: 5. Per the germline V gene, CDR1 is SGHNT and CDR2 is YYREEE (reference sequence). CDR3 in DNA: TGTGCCAGCAGCTTGGTCGGACTAGCGGGGCGGGAGACCCAGTACTTC. The encoded protein is CASSLVGLAGRETQYF. Using reference TRBV5-4 and TRBJ2-5 for the parts outside the CDR3, the full variable domain is ETGVTQSPTHLIKTRGQQVTLRCSSQSGHNTVSWYQQALGQGPQFIFQYYREEENGRGNFPPRFSGLQFPNYSSELNVNALELDDSALYLCASSLVGLAGRETQYFGPGTRLLVL.

The table lists this clone with a few counts. This rearrangement joins TRBV11-2 to TRBJ2-5; perhaps TRBD2 as D (6 bases). Germline V CDR1 and CDR2: SGHAT, FQNNGV. The ends were cut back, 1 base at V and 2 bases at J, with 11 bases in the middle. The CDR3 has 15 amino acids. This CDR3 is CASSLGGGIQETQYF. As DNA, the CDR3 is TGTGCCAGCAGCTTAGGGGGCGGGATTCAAGAGACCCAGTACTTC.

The chain joins TRBV7-2 to TRBJ2-4, with 12 positions matching TRBD1. Germline CDR1 reads SGHTA; CDR2 reads FQGNSA. This CDR3 has 15 residues. The V and J ends lost 4 bases and 9 bases, in that order; junction bases with no gene match: 7. In DNA form, the CDR3 reads TGTGCCAGCAGCTCCGCGGGACAGGGGGCCGGCATTCAGTACTTC. Its protein is CASSSAGQGAGIQYF.

This clone was observed a few times. The chain combines TRBV2 with TRBJ2-1, with 9 positions matching TRBD1. The CDR3 contains 14 residues. From germline, CDR1 is SNHLY and CDR2 FYNNEI. Trimming removed 6 bases from V and 3 bases from J; junction bases left unmatched: 3. The CDR3 loop reads CASRKDRGYNEQFF. The CDR3 DNA reads as TGTGCCAGCAGAAAGGACAGGGGCTACAATGAGCAGTTCTTC.

The V call is TRBV7-2, the J call TRBJ2-5; D gene ambiguous. The V end lost 7 bases, the J end lost 2 bases, and 11 bases lay between the germline ends. The CDR3 has 13 amino acids. Germline-derived CDR1 and CDR2 are SGHTA and FQGNSA. In DNA form, the CDR3 reads TGTGCCAGCACCCTTGGTCGGCAAGAGACCCAGTACTTC. This encodes CASTLGRQETQYF.

The chain has TRBV5-1 and TRBJ2-7; 9 positions agree with TRBD2. Germline V gene sequence: CDR1 SGHRS, CDR2 YFSETQ. The CDR3 covers 16 residues. V lost 4 bases to trimming and J lost 2 bases; unmatched junction nucleotides: 10. The CDR3 coding sequence is TGCGCCAGCAGCCCAATAGCGGGAGAAATCCCCTACGAGCAGTACTTC. This gives the protein CASSPIAGEIPYEQYF.

This clone has only a few counts. This chain links TRBV19 with TRBJ2-2; possible D gene TRBD1, 6 bases. CDR3 length equals 14 residues. The ends were cut back, 3 bases at V and 7 bases at J, with 12 bases in the middle. From germline, CDR1 is LNHDA and CDR2 SQIVND (reference sequence). The CDR3 sequence is CASSMGAADGELFF. DNA of the CDR3: TGTGCCAGTAGTATGGGGGCCGCAGACGGGGAGCTGTTTTTT.

The genes are TRBV19 and TRBJ1-2, with 10 bases fitting TRBD1. The ends lost 3 bases at V and 7 bases at J; junction bases unmatched: 2. Germline V gene sequence: CDR1 LNHDA, CDR2 SQIVND (reference sequence). This CDR3 region has 13 residues. CDR3 loop: CASSIRTGGGYTF. The CDR3 DNA reads TGTGCCAGTAGTATCCGGACAGGGGGTGGCTACACCTTC.

This clone was observed a handful of times. Other DNA sequences in this specimen translate into the identical CDR3. The chain joins TRBV30 to TRBJ1-1; tentative D call: TRBD1 (6 bases). The V end was cut by 3 bases, the J end by 3 bases, with 11 bases between. The CDR3 length is 13 residues. CDR1 is GTSNPN and CDR2 is SVGIG in the germline V gene (reference sequence). The CDR3 sequence: CAWSTQGDTEAFF. Here the CDR3 DNA reads TGTGCCTGGAGCACACAGGGTGACACTGAAGCTTTCTTT.

Only a few counts were recorded for this clone. Its ends do not fully match the called genes, so a read error is possible. This chain connects TRBV2 to TRBJ2-2, with 7 nucleotides matching TRBD1. Germline V gene sequence: CDR1 SNHLY, CDR2 FYNNEI. The CDR3 sequence is 16 residues long. CDR3 coding DNA: TGTGCCAGCAGTGACAGGGGGATTTCGAAGACCGGGGAGCTGTTTTTT. This encodes CASSDRGISKTGELFF. Together with reference TRBV2 and TRBJ2-2, the CDR3 gives the full variable domain: EPEVTQTPSHQVTQMGQEVILRCVPISNHLYFYWYRQILGQKVEFLVSFYNNEISEKSEIFDDQFSVERPDGSNFTLKIRSTKLEDSAMYFCASSDRGISKTGELFFGEGSRLTVL.

V gene TRBV29-1 combines with J gene TRBJ1-1; TRBD1 matches at 7 bases. From germline, CDR1 is SQVTM and CDR2 ANQGSEA. The V and J ends lost 6 bases and 5 bases, in that order; junction bases with no gene match: 15. The CDR3 covers 15 residues. In nucleotides, the CDR3 is TGCAGCGTGGGGAGTTTGGCAGGGGGTTTAACTGAAGCTTTCTTT. It is translated as CSVGSLAGGLTEAFF.